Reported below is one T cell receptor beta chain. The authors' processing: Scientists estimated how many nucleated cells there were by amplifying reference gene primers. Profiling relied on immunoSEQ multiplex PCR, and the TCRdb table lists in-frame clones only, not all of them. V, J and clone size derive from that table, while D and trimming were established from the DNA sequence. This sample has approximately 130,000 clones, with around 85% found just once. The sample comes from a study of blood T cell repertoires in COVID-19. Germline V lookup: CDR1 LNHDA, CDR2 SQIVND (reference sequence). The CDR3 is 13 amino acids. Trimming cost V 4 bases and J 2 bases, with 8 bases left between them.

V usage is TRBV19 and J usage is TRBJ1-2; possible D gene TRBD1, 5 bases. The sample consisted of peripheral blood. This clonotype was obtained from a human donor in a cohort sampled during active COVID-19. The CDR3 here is CASSKTENYGYTF. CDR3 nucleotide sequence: TGTGCCAGTAGTAAGACAGAGAACTATGGCTACACCTTC.